The present T cell receptor (beta chain) was sequenced within a study of T-cell memory formation after mild COVID-19. About the study: In these data, TCR clusters were largely donor specific.

Germline CDR1 reads LNHNV; CDR2 reads YYDKDF (reference sequence). Trimming shortened V by 4 bases and J by 7 bases, and 13 bases separated the two germline ends. The CDR3 contains 14 residues. MiXCR was run by TCRdb on the 5' RACE reads, yielding one entry per CDR3 protein. In the table there are a few hundred thousand distinct CDR3 sequences, about 21% of which are singletons. The source of this sequence is an adult woman who had mild COVID-19 (a few samples of this study predate the infection). Cell type and time point are not known. The sequenced sample consisted of PBMCs or a T cell subset sorted from them (not recorded which). V usage is TRBV15 and J usage is TRBJ2-2; D gene ambiguous. CDR3 sequence: CATSNSPSGGELFF. In DNA form, the CDR3 reads TGTGCCACCAGCAACAGTCCCTCGGGCGGGGAGCTGTTTTTT. Full variable domain (remainder filled in from reference TRBV15 and TRBJ2-2): DAMVIQNPRYQVTQFGKPVTLSCSQTLNHNVMYWYQQKSSQAPKLLFHYYDKDFNNEADTPDNFQSRRPNTSFCFLDIRSPGLGDTAMYLCATSNSPSGGELFFGEGSRLTVL.